This T cell receptor (beta chain) was observed in a study of shared clonotypes between healthy human individuals. Source study methods: ImmunoSEQ gave junction-only sequences without quality scores, so filtering differed. This table comes from immunoSEQ multiplex PCR, and its TCRdb copy is limited to in-frame clones, with some not included. V, J and clone size derive from that table, while D and trimming were established from the DNA sequence. Of more than 2,000,000 clones in the sample, around 94% were seen once. CDR3 length: 13 amino acids. Trimming pared 4 bases from V and 4 bases from J, leaving 5 bases between. Germline V gene sequence: CDR1 MGHRA, CDR2 YSYEKL.

The sample comprised naive CD4+ T cells sorted from blood. Subset meaning: CD45RA+ positively selected. This clonotype was sampled from a man aged 18 to 29 in good health. The rearrangement uses TRBV4-1 and TRBJ2-6; unclear D gene. CDR3 amino acids: CASSLAGANVLTF. The CDR3 DNA follows: TGCGCCAGCAGCCTTGCAGGGGCCAACGTCCTGACTTTC.